Listed here are 8 T cell receptor beta chains from one sample, sequenced in a study of patients and donors after allogeneic stem cell transplantation. MiXCR was run by TCRdb on the RT-PCR reads, yielding one entry per CDR3 protein. The sample carries about 87,000 distinct CDR3 sequences, less than 5% recorded once. The sequenced sample consisted of blood, either unsorted or a sorted T cell fraction (not recorded which). The receptors shown here come from a human donor who was either an allogeneic HSCT recipient or a stem cell or donor lymphocyte infusion donor (not recorded which). It is not recorded whose cells these are; they may come from a transplant donor.

This clonotype was seen repeatedly, ten times or more. CDR3 sequence: CASSLGLQGDSPLHF. The CDR3 DNA is TGCGCCAGCAGCTTGGGATTACAGGGGGATTCACCCCTCCACTTT. This chain joins TRBV5-1 and TRBJ1-6, with 8 bases that match TRBD1. Germline CDR1 SGHRS, CDR2 YFSETQ. J gave up 8 bases and V 0 bases, and 4 bases lay outside the gene matches. CDR3 size: 15 residues.

This clonotype occurred many times. This chain connects TRBV5-1 to TRBJ2-1; 8 nucleotides line up with TRBD2. V lost 4 bases to trimming and J lost 7 bases; unmatched junction nucleotides: 4. The CDR3 spans 13 residues. The germline V gene has CDR1 SGHRS and CDR2 YFSETQ. The CDR3 loop is CASSLGTRNEQFF. The CDR3 nucleotides are TGCGCCAGCAGCCTTGGGACTAGAAATGAGCAGTTCTTC. Filled out from reference TRBV5-1 and TRBJ2-1, the complete variable domain reads KAGVTQTPRYLIKTRGQQVTLSCSPISGHRSVSWYQQTPGQGLQFLFEYFSETQRNKGNFPGRFSGRQFSNSRSEMNVSTLELGDSALYLCASSLGTRNEQFFGPGTRLTVL.

At least ten counts were recorded for this clonotype. The V gene is TRBV12-3 or TRBV12-4, the J gene TRBJ2-1; 14 nucleotides match TRBD2. The CDR3 extends over 21 amino acids. The trim removed 6 bases at V and 8 bases at J, leaving 24 bases unmatched. In nucleotides, the CDR3 is TGTGCCAGCAGCTCTTCCCCGGGACTAGCGGGAGTCGGGGGGCTTTTCGATGAGCAGTTCTTC. It translates to CASSSSPGLAGVGGLFDEQFF.

The chain combines TRBV27 with TRBJ2-7, with 11 positions matching TRBD2. Germline V gene lookup returns CDR1 MNHEY and CDR2 SMNVEV (reference sequence). This CDR3 comprises 19 residues. Trimming cost V 0 bases and J 6 bases; bases outside gene matches: 16. The CDR3 loop is CASSLSALGTSGPRSEQYF. The CDR3 DNA sequence: TGTGCCAGCAGTTTATCAGCTCTCGGGACTAGCGGACCCCGCTCCGAGCAGTACTTC.

This clonotype is medium-sized (0.01 to 0.1%) within its sample. The chain uses TRBV7-2 and TRBJ2-7, with 9 bases that match TRBD1. Germline-derived CDR1 and CDR2 are SGHTA and FQGNSA. J was trimmed by 10 bases and V by 4 bases; bases with no gene match: 11. The CDR3 loop spans 14 amino acids. CDR3 sequence reads: CASSSNPGQGDQYF. CDR3 in DNA: TGTGCCAGCAGCTCAAATCCGGGACAGGGAGATCAGTACTTC.

This clonotype was counted between two and nine times. The chain uses TRBV5-4 and TRBJ2-1, with no clear D. Trimming removed 0 bases at V and 1 base at J, with 8 bases between. The CDR3 contains 15 residues. The V gene's germline CDR1 is SGHNT and CDR2 YYREEE (reference sequence). The CDR3 spells CASSLAKGSYNEQFF. CDR3 DNA: TGTGCCAGCAGCTTGGCCAAGGGATCCTACAATGAGCAGTTCTTC. The full variable domain, completed using reference TRBV5-4 and TRBJ2-1, is ETGVTQSPTHLIKTRGQQVTLRCSSQSGHNTVSWYQQALGQGPQFIFQYYREEENGRGNFPPRFSGLQFPNYSSELNVNALELDDSALYLCASSLAKGSYNEQFFGPGTRLTVL.

The chain couples TRBV7-3 to TRBJ2-3, with TRBD2 identical over 7 bases. Germline V gene data show CDR1 as SGHTA and CDR2 as FQGTGA. J gave up 1 base and V 5 bases, and 3 bases lay outside the gene matches. This CDR3 has 14 amino acids. Here the CDR3 DNA reads TGTGCCAGCAGCCAAAGCGGGGGCACAGATACGCAGTATTTT. Encoded protein: CASSQSGGTDTQYF.

This clonotype showed up just a few times. This rearrangement joins TRBV4-1 to TRBJ2-6; 7 positions agree with TRBD2. The germline V gene encodes CDR1 MGHRA and CDR2 YSYEKL. This CDR3 region has 18 residues. V gave up 1 base and J gave up 0 bases; unmatched junction bases: 6. The CDR3 sequence is CASSQVGGVSSGANVLTF. The CDR3 DNA follows: TGCGCCAGCAGCCAAGTTGGGGGGGTTTCCTCTGGGGCCAACGTCCTGACTTTC.